A single sample is the source of the 8 T cell receptor beta chains below, sequenced in a study of blood T cell repertoires in COVID-19. Sequencing used immunoSEQ multiplex PCR; TCRdb keeps in-frame clones, though not all of them. The top ten hold around a sixth of the sample, which has about 200,000 clones, around 84% seen once. Input material: PBMCs or T cells enriched from blood (not recorded which). These receptors all stem from a man aged 35 to 55 who had recovered from COVID-19.

The rearrangement uses TRBV5-4 and TRBJ1-2; no reliable D call. The CDR3 spans 15 residues. Trimming pared 1 base from V and 3 bases from J, leaving 13 bases between. Germline CDR1 SGHNT, CDR2 YYREEE (reference sequence). CDR3 loop: CASSLPREYHYGYTF. For the CDR3, the DNA is TGTGCCAGCAGCTTGCCGCGGGAGTACCACTATGGCTACACCTTC.

The rearrangement joins TRBV27 to TRBJ2-7; D is unclear. V lost 2 bases to trimming and J lost 5 bases, with 16 bases between them. The length of the CDR3 is 15 residues. From germline, CDR1 is MNHEY and CDR2 SMNVEV (reference sequence). CDR3 loop: CASSLGSPGSNEQYF. CDR3 bases: TGTGCCAGCAGTTTAGGGTCCCCAGGTTCCAACGAGCAGTACTTC.

The chain couples TRBV28 to TRBJ2-7; 8 bases map to TRBD2. The germline V gene has CDR1 MDHEN and CDR2 SYDVKM. J lost 3 bases, V lost 0 bases, and 4 bases had no gene match. This CDR3 contains 15 residues. In DNA form, the CDR3 reads TGTGCCAGCAGTTTATGGACTAGCGAAAGCTACGAGCAGTACTTC. The encoded protein is CASSLWTSESYEQYF.

This rearrangement joins TRBV5-1 to TRBJ2-7; no firm D call. This CDR3 has 15 residues. The germline V gene has CDR1 SGHRS and CDR2 YFSETQ. The V end was cut by 5 bases, the J end by 3 bases, with 18 bases between. The CDR3 DNA follows: TGCGCCAGCAGAACCTTGGCAGGCGACCTCTACGAGCAGTACTTC. It is translated as CASRTLAGDLYEQYF.

A remark on this clone: Its ends do not fully match the called genes, so a read error is possible. The chain couples TRBV6-1 to TRBJ1-2; D possibly corresponds to TRBD1 (6 bases). The CDR3 runs 14 residues. Germline assignment: CDR1 MNHNS and CDR2 SASEGT. This chain's CDR3 is CASSEFYGTTAIAF. In nucleotides, the CDR3 is TGTGCCAGCAGTGAATTTTACGGGACAACAGCCATTGCCTTC.

The V and J genes are TRBV12-3 or TRBV12-4 and TRBJ2-5, with 7 nucleotides matching TRBD1. CDR3 size: 13 residues. J gave up 4 bases and V 5 bases, and 4 bases lay outside the gene matches. The CDR3 region is CASSTRQGETQYF. CDR3 nucleotides: TGTGCCAGCAGTACGAGACAGGGAGAGACCCAGTACTTC.

V and J are TRBV5-1 and TRBJ1-1, with D possibly matching TRBD1 (6 bases). Germline lookup yields CDR1 SGHRS and CDR2 YFSETQ. CDR3 size: 15 residues. Trimming cost V 0 bases and J 1 base, with 10 bases left between them. In DNA, the CDR3 is TGCGCCAGCAGCTTGGCAGGGGCAAGGAACACTGAAGCTTTCTTT. Its translation: CASSLAGARNTEAFF.

The chain carries TRBV7-3 and TRBJ2-7; D is perhaps TRBD2 (5 bases). V was pared by 2 bases and J by 2 bases, with 13 bases between. CDR1 is SGHTA, CDR2 FQGTGA, per germline. The CDR3 length is 15 residues. The CDR3 is CASSLSGGGTYEQYF. In DNA, the CDR3 is TGTGCCAGCAGCTTATCCGGCGGAGGAACCTACGAGCAGTACTTC.